This TCR beta chain is from a study of T-cell reconstitution after alpha-beta-depleted transplantation in children. Findings and limits, study-wide: Several hundred rapidly expanded clones from non-depleted graft cells reportedly supplied alpha-beta T cells about two months post-transplant. Newly made T cells mostly supplied T-cell counts and diversity one year after transplant.

The TCRbeta library incorporated unique molecular identifiers. Using its own MiXCR run on the PCR reads, TCRdb lists one record per CDR3 protein. The sample holds 300,000 to 350,000 distinct CDR3 sequences, 15% to 20% seen once. To note about this clonotype: What it binds is not known.

The CDR3 sequence is 20 residues long. Germline loops: CDR1 MNHEY, CDR2 SVGEGT. V lost 5 bases and J lost 0; bases outside the gene matches: 12. V gene TRBV6-2 or TRBV6-3 combines with J gene TRBJ2-1; 14 nucleotides match TRBD2. The clonotype comes from a male patient aged 2-15 years who had a stem cell transplant for acute lymphoblastic leukemia, so the T cells may come from the graft donor. Sequencing was performed on PBMCs, mostly from graft donor cells, taken 360 days after TCRalphabeta/CD19-depleted stem cell transplant. CDR3 amino acids: CASSPTWTSGRRSSYNEQFF. The CDR3 nucleotides are TGTGCCAGCAGTCCAACTTGGACTAGCGGGAGGCGGAGCTCCTACAATGAGCAGTTCTTC.